The present entry profiles one T cell receptor (beta chain) with its context. This CDR3 is built from 14 residues. The V and J ends lost 0 bases and 11 bases respectively, with 16 bases between them. Germline assignment: CDR1 MGHRA and CDR2 YSYEKL. The data stem from a study of cytomegalovirus exposure and HLA in healthy donors. In the PCR, 60 Vbeta and 13 Jbeta primers were used. Here immunoSEQ multiplex PCR was the method, and the copy in TCRdb shows in-frame clones only, minus some. The table has about 130,000 clones, 60% to 85% seen once. What was sequenced was PBMCs. This TCR came from a woman in her 40s in good health and CMV-seronegative. The chain has TRBV4-1 and TRBJ1-1; D gene ambiguous. This CDR3 is CASSQDQSGSLAFF. As DNA, the CDR3 is TGCGCCAGCAGCCAAGATCAGTCGGGTTCCTTGGCTTTCTTT.